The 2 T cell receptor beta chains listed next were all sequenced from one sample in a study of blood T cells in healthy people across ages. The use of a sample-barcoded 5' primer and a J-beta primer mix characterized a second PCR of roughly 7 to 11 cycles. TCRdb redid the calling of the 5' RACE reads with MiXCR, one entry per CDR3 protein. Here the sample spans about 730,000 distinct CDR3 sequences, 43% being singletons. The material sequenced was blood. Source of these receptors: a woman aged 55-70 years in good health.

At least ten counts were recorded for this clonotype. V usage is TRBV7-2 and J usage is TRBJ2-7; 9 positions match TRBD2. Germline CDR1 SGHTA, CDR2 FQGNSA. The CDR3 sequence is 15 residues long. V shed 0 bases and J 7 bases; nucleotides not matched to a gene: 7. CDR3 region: CASSLARASGKEQYF. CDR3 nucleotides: TGTGCCAGCAGCTTAGCGCGGGCTAGCGGGAAAGAGCAGTACTTC.

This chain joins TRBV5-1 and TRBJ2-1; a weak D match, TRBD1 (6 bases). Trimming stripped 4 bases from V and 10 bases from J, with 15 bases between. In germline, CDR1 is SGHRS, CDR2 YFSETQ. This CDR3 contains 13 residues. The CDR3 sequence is CASSPSGEDEQFF. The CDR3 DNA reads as TGCGCCAGCAGCCCGTCAGGGGAAGACGAGCAGTTCTTC.